The 15 T cell receptor beta chains reported below all come from one sample, sequenced in a study of T cell changes during pregnancy in multiple sclerosis. The table came from immunoSEQ multiplex PCR; TCRdb's copy has only in-frame clones and leaves some out. This sample has 65,000 to 95,000 clones, with about nine tenths found just once. Sample: peripheral blood, taken before pregnancy. These receptors all come from a female donor with multiple sclerosis, enrolled in a pregnancy study.

The J gene is TRBJ1-4, the V gene TRBV6-1, with TRBD1 matching over 8 bases. Germline trimming cut 8 bases from V and 4 bases from J; bases unmatched to any gene: 9. CDR3 length: 15 amino acids. Germline values: CDR1 MNHNS, CDR2 SASEGT. CDR3 nucleotide sequence: TGTGCCAGCTCCACCAGGGGGCTTGGTAATGAAAAACTGTTTTTT. This gives the protein CASSTRGLGNEKLFF.

The chain is built from TRBV5-4 and TRBJ1-2; D might be TRBD1 (6 bases). CDR3 size: 14 residues. Germline values: CDR1 SGHNT, CDR2 YYREEE (reference sequence). Trimming removed 1 base at V and 1 base at J, with 8 bases between. CDR3 residues: CASSLYRVNYGYTF. DNA for the CDR3: TGTGCCAGCAGCTTGTACAGGGTTAACTATGGCTACACCTTC.

This chain uses TRBV5-1 with TRBJ2-5; 13 bases are a match to TRBD2. The germline CDR1 and CDR2 sequences are SGHRS and YFSETQ. The CDR3 is 16 amino acids. The V and J ends lost 3 bases and 4 bases, in that order; junction bases with no gene match: 6. This CDR3 reads CASSWGLAGSLETQYF. Written as DNA, the CDR3 is TGCGCCAGCAGCTGGGGACTAGCGGGGAGCCTAGAGACCCAGTACTTC. The variable domain in full, with the rest retrieved from reference TRBV5-1 and TRBJ2-5, is KAGVTQTPRYLIKTRGQQVTLSCSPISGHRSVSWYQQTPGQGLQFLFEYFSETQRNKGNFPGRFSGRQFSNSRSEMNVSTLELGDSALYLCASSWGLAGSLETQYFGPGTRLLVL.

The chain uses TRBV19 and TRBJ1-4; 8 nucleotides match TRBD1. This CDR3 spans 19 amino acids. Trimming took 3 bases from V and 3 from J; bases not matched to a gene: 15. CDR1 and CDR2 (germline): LNHDA, SQIVND (reference sequence). The CDR3 reads CASSMVAGGVIRANEKLFF. The CDR3 region has the DNA TGTGCCAGTAGTATGGTCGCAGGGGGCGTAATACGAGCTAATGAAAAACTGTTTTTT.

This clone was seen once. The gene calls are TRBV27 and TRBJ1-4, with 9 bases that match TRBD1. Looked up from germline, CDR1 is MNHEY and CDR2 is SMNVEV (reference sequence). This CDR3 is 16 amino acids long. Trimming took 0 bases from V and 6 from J; bases not matched to a gene: 5. The chain's CDR3 is CASSLSWDRVDEKLFF. The CDR3 coding sequence is TGTGCCAGCAGTTTATCCTGGGACAGGGTAGATGAAAAACTGTTTTTT.

The genes are TRBV29-1 and TRBJ1-2, with 8 bases fitting TRBD1. The CDR3 spans 13 residues. The V gene's germline CDR1 is SQVTM and CDR2 ANQGSEA. V lost 4 bases to trimming and J lost 4 bases; unmatched junction nucleotides: 5. CDR3 bases: TGCAGCGTTGTCCAGGGGGCAAGCTATGGCTACACCTTC. Residues: CSVVQGASYGYTF.

The chain is built from TRBV5-1 and TRBJ2-1; TRBD2 is a possible D gene (7 bases). The CDR3 contains 16 residues. V gave up 3 bases and J gave up 0 bases, with 13 bases separating them. Per germline, CDR1 SGHRS and CDR2 YFSETQ. For the CDR3, the DNA is TGCGCCAGCAGCTCCCGGGGGGCCGCCTCCTACAATGAGCAGTTCTTC. Protein product: CASSSRGAASYNEQFF. Using reference TRBV5-1 and TRBJ2-1 for the parts outside the CDR3, the full variable domain is KAGVTQTPRYLIKTRGQQVTLSCSPISGHRSVSWYQQTPGQGLQFLFEYFSETQRNKGNFPGRFSGRQFSNSRSEMNVSTLELGDSALYLCASSSRGAASYNEQFFGPGTRLTVL.

V usage is TRBV4-1 and J usage is TRBJ1-2; the D is unclear. The CDR3 contains 14 residues. The germline gives CDR1 MGHRA, CDR2 YSYEKL. The V end was cut by 1 base, the J end by 5 bases, with 11 bases between. The CDR3 protein is CASSQVGSQYGYTF. The CDR3 bases are TGCGCCAGCAGCCAAGTGGGGAGCCAGTATGGCTACACCTTC.

The CDR3, as DNA: TGTGCCAGCAGTTGGCATTCTAATGAAAAACTGTTTTTT. It specifies CASSWHSNEKLFF. The V and J genes are TRBV28 and TRBJ1-4; no clear D. The germline CDR1 and CDR2 sequences are MDHEN and SYDVKM. The CDR3 is made up of 13 amino acids. Between the trimmed V and J ends, which lost 4 bases and 3 bases, there was a span of 6 bases.

This clone has only one observation. The gene calls are TRBV10-2 and TRBJ1-5, with 7 bases that match TRBD1. Germline lookup yields CDR1 WSHSY and CDR2 SAAADI. J gave up 6 bases and V 3 bases, and 11 bases lay outside the gene matches. The CDR3 covers 16 residues. CDR3 nucleotides: TGCGCCAGCAGTGACTACCCGACAGGGTTCGGTCAGCCCCAGCATTTT. This gives the protein CASSDYPTGFGQPQHF.

The chain couples TRBV4-1 to TRBJ1-1; D possibly corresponds to TRBD1 (5 bases). The CDR3 contains 17 residues. Per the germline V gene, CDR1 is MGHRA and CDR2 is YSYEKL. Trimming removed 3 bases from V and 11 bases from J, with 28 bases in between. CDR3 sequence reads: CASSQRPAGRPGREAFF. The DNA of the CDR3 is TGCGCCAGCAGCCAGAGACCCGCGGGACGGCCAGGACGCGAGGCTTTCTTT.

This clone was observed a handful of times. The V call is TRBV30, the J call TRBJ2-2, with a weak D call TRBD1 (6 bases). Germline CDR1 GTSNPN, CDR2 SVGIG (reference sequence). This CDR3 is 14 amino acids long. V was cut by 2 bases and J by 3 bases, with 10 bases left in between. CDR3 protein: CAWSTGRDTGELFF. The CDR3 DNA sequence: TGTGCCTGGAGTACAGGGCGAGACACCGGGGAGCTGTTTTTT.

This clone was picked up a small number of times. This chain joins TRBV27 and TRBJ1-6, with D possibly matching TRBD1 (5 bases). The germline V and J ends were trimmed by 5 bases and 10 bases, with 15 bases remaining between them. Germline values: CDR1 MNHEY, CDR2 SMNVEV (reference sequence). The CDR3 consists of 14 residues. As DNA, the CDR3 is TGTGCCAGCAGTAATACAGGAGTACGCTCACCCCTCCACTTT. Its translation is CASSNTGVRSPLHF.

The chain is built from TRBV6-6 and TRBJ2-7; tentative D call: TRBD2 (5 bases). This CDR3 contains 13 residues. The germline CDR1 and CDR2 sequences are MNHNY and SVGAGI (reference sequence). V was shortened by 0 bases and J by 6 bases, with 9 bases between the two germline ends. CDR3 sequence reads: CASSYSIEGEQYF. In DNA, the CDR3 is TGTGCCAGCAGTTACTCGATCGAGGGCGAGCAGTACTTC.

The gene calls are TRBV7-8 and TRBJ2-1; D gene uncertain. This CDR3 spans 13 amino acids. The ends were cut back, 1 base at V and 9 bases at J, with 10 bases in the middle. Germline V CDR1 and CDR2: SGHVS, FQNEAQ. Written as DNA, the CDR3 is TGTGCCAGCAGCTTAGTGCCCGGCGGTGAGCAGTTCTTC. The encoded protein is CASSLVPGGEQFF. Full variable domain (missing parts from reference TRBV7-8 and TRBJ2-1): GAGVSQSPRYKVAKRGQDVALRCDPISGHVSLFWYQQALGQGPEFLTYFQNEAQLDKSGLPSDRFFAERPEGSVSTLKIQRTQQEDSAVYLCASSLVPGGEQFFGPGTRLTVL.